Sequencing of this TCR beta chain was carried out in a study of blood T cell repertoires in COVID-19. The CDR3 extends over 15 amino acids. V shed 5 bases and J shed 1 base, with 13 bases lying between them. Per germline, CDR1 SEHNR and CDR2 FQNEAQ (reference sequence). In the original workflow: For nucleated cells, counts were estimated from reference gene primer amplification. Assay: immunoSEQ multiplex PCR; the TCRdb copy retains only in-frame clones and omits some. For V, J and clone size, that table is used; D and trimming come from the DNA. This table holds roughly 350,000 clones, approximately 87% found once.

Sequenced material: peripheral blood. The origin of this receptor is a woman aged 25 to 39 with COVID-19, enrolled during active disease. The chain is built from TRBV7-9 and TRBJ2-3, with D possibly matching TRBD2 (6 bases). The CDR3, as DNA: TGTGCCAGCAGCCCGATCGGGGGTGGCACAGATACGCAGTATTTT. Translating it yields CASSPIGGGTDTQYF.